This T cell receptor beta chain was sequenced during a study of blood T cell repertoires in COVID-19. Study-wide context: Acute and convalescent COVID-19 samples came from the United States, Italy and Spain.

The CDR3 length is 12 residues. V gave up 6 bases and J gave up 6 bases, with 11 bases separating them. Germline assignment: CDR1 MNHEY and CDR2 SVGAGI. TCRdb's table, derived via immunoSEQ multiplex PCR, lists solely in-frame clones and lacks some. The table has about 400,000 clones, about 87% seen once. Everyone who took part was about 18 to 90 years old, and they came from about 25 US areas. Recovered status applied to Cohort 3 donors who had two consecutive negative PCRs. It also applied to those with clearance or with symptom resolution. Source material: PBMCs or T cells enriched from blood (not recorded which). The clonotype was recovered from a woman aged 50 to 60 who had recovered from COVID-19. The chain is built from TRBV6-5 and TRBJ1-2; D is undetermined. The CDR3 nucleotides are TGTGCCAGCAGACAAGACACGGATGGCTACACCTTC. This translates into CASRQDTDGYTF.